This TCR beta chain was recovered during a study of T cells in tuberculosis. On average roughly 100,000 T cells per donor were immunosequenced. Assay used: immunoSEQ multiplex PCR; TCRdb lists only in-frame clones, some missing. The sample holds 25,000 to 35,000 clones; around 94% are singletons and the top ten take 8%. Germline CDR1 reads SGHTA; CDR2 reads FQGTGA. CDR3 length equals 16 residues. Trimming removed 5 bases at V and 5 bases at J, with 16 bases between. A remark on this clone: What it binds is unknown.

General study points: Active tuberculosis patients had shorter CDR3-alpha; the beta difference was nonsignificant. Active tuberculosis TCR-alpha repertoires lay closer to GMM-specific TCRs than IGRA-negative controls, suggesting clonal expansion.

The V and J genes are TRBV7-3 and TRBJ2-6; D unclear. The specimen was PBMCs. This sequence was found in a donor aged 10 to 29 with latent tuberculosis or without tuberculosis infection. CDR3 in amino acids: CASSKRLQSRANVLTF. The CDR3 DNA reads TGTGCCAGCAGCAAACGCTTACAAAGTCGGGCCAACGTCCTGACTTTC.